The 30 T cell receptor beta chains in this list originate from one sample, sequenced in a study of regulatory T cells in long-lasting Graves disease. Time point specified: persistent/refractory GD, antithyroid drugs over 5 years with positive TRAb. TCR sequences were obtained from RNA taken from PBMCs. Sequencing libraries for TCR beta were prepared with iRepertoire HTBI primers and Arm-PCR of CDR3 regions. One entry per CDR3 protein, called by TCRdb with MiXCR from the multiplex PCR reads. Among over 650,000 distinct CDR3 sequences listed, 30% were seen once. Specimen: peripheral blood mononuclear cells (PBMCs), collected when the disease was refractory, from a patient treated with antithyroid drugs. These receptors were taken from a female donor with Graves disease.

This clonotype was detected many times. This rearrangement joins TRBV24-1 to TRBJ2-5; the match to TRBD1 covers 11 bases. Germline V lookup: CDR1 KGHDR, CDR2 SFDVKD. This CDR3 is built from 16 residues. V was clipped by 3 bases and J by 4 bases; unmatched bases: 6. CDR3 protein: CATSDARTGGGETQYF. The DNA of the CDR3 is TGTGCCACCAGTGATGCCCGGACAGGGGGCGGAGAGACCCAGTACTTC.

The V call is TRBV12-3 or TRBV12-4, the J call TRBJ2-5, with TRBD1 matching over 8 bases. J was trimmed by 5 bases and V by 3 bases; bases with no gene match: 8. This CDR3 has 15 amino acids. The chain's CDR3 is CASSFRTGSWETQYF. The CDR3, as DNA: TGTGCCAGCAGTTTCAGGACAGGGAGTTGGGAGACCCAGTACTTC.

This rearrangement joins TRBV20-1 to TRBJ1-3; D is uncertain. Per the germline V gene, CDR1 is DFQATT and CDR2 is SNEGSKA (reference sequence). Trimming took off 3 bases at V and 0 bases at J, with 12 bases between the two ends. This CDR3 is 15 amino acids long. CDR3 in DNA: TGCAGTGCTAGGGTAGGCCTCGCCTCTGGAAACACCATATATTTT. Protein sequence: CSARVGLASGNTIYF.

The J gene is TRBJ2-2, the V gene TRBV11-2; D is undetermined. The CDR3 contains 15 residues. V was shortened by 5 bases and J by 1 base, with 11 bases between the two germline ends. CDR1 is SGHAT, CDR2 FQNNGV, per germline. The CDR3 spells CASSAPNRNTGELFF. As DNA, the CDR3 is TGTGCCAGCAGCGCTCCAAACAGGAACACCGGGGAGCTGTTTTTT.

This clonotype was picked up a small number of times. The chain couples TRBV5-1 to TRBJ1-2; TRBD1 matches at 11 bases. CDR3 length: 15 residues. Trimming took 7 bases from V and 7 from J; bases not matched to a gene: 12. In germline, CDR1 is SGHRS, CDR2 YFSETQ. CDR3 loop: CASSYSGQGAAGYTF. For the CDR3, the DNA is TGCGCCAGCTCATACTCCGGACAGGGGGCGGCTGGCTACACCTTC.

The rearrangement links TRBV18 to TRBJ2-5, with D perhaps matching TRBD2 (6 bases). The CDR3 runs to 13 residues. Trimming took 8 bases from V and 5 from J, leaving 15 bases between them. CDR1 is KGHSH and CDR2 is LQKENI in the germline V gene. The CDR3 loop is CASVIRGTETQYF. The CDR3 DNA is TGTGCCAGCGTTATCCGGGGGACGGAGACCCAGTACTTC.

This clonotype has more than one count but fewer than ten. The chain joins TRBV19 to TRBJ1-1; no reliable D call. This CDR3 has 14 residues. CDR1 is LNHDA and CDR2 is SQIVND in the germline V gene (reference sequence). Trimming left V 0 bases short and J 2 bases short, with 7 bases between. The CDR3 bases are TGTGCCAGTAGTATAGATCACGTAAACACTGAAGCTTTCTTT. It specifies CASSIDHVNTEAFF. The variable domain in full, completed from reference TRBV19 and TRBJ1-1, reads DGGITQSPKYLFRKEGQNVTLSCEQNLNHDAMYWYRQDPGQGLRLIYYSQIVNDFQKGDIAEGYSVSREKKESFPLTVTSAQKNPTAFYLCASSIDHVNTEAFFGQGTRLTVV.

The V and J genes are TRBV13 and TRBJ2-7; 13 positions agree with TRBD2. J was trimmed by 3 bases and V by 5 bases; bases with no gene match: 7. The CDR3 spans 16 residues. Per germline, CDR1 PRHDT and CDR2 FYEKMQ (reference sequence). CDR3 coding DNA: TGTGCCAGCAGCCTTGGGACTAGCGGGAACATCTACGAGCAGTACTTC. The encoded protein is CASSLGTSGNIYEQYF.

This clonotype came up a few times. The chain joins TRBV6-9 to TRBJ1-2, with 9 bases fitting TRBD1. Trimming took 4 bases from V and 7 from J; bases not matched to a gene: 7. There are 14 residues in the CDR3. Germline V gives CDR1 MNHGY, CDR2 SVAAGI. The DNA of the CDR3 is TGTGCCAGCAGTTTCTCGGGACAGGGAAGTGGCTACACCTTC. Translating it yields CASSFSGQGSGYTF.

This clonotype was seen a handful of times. The rearrangement links TRBV11-2 to TRBJ1-6, with 7 positions matching TRBD1. Germline V CDR1 and CDR2: SGHAT, FQNNGV. The CDR3 is 15 amino acids. Trimming removed 2 bases from V and 9 bases from J; junction bases left unmatched: 7. In DNA form, the CDR3 reads TGTGCCAGCAGCTTACGTCCAGGGGGTCTTTCACCCCTCCACTTT. This translates into CASSLRPGGLSPLHF.

This sequence joins TRBV3-1 and TRBJ2-2; 7 positions agree with TRBD2. The CDR3 loop spans 14 amino acids. With 4 bases clipped from V and 5 bases from J, the junction kept 4 bases outside the gene matches. CDR1 is LGHDT, CDR2 YNNKEL, per germline (reference sequence). The CDR3 reads CASSLGLETGELFF. The CDR3 region has the DNA TGTGCCAGCAGCCTCGGACTAGAGACCGGGGAGCTGTTTTTT.

The chain recombines TRBV11-3 with TRBJ1-5; unclear D gene. Trimming left V 6 bases short and J 11 bases short, with 5 bases between. This CDR3 is 9 amino acids long. CDR1 is SGHNT, CDR2 YENEEA, per germline. This CDR3 is CASRGSQHF. In DNA, the CDR3 is TGTGCCAGCAGAGGGTCCCAGCATTTT.

The gene calls are TRBV15 and TRBJ1-1; weak D call: TRBD1 (5 bases). V lost 3 bases and J 8 bases, leaving 10 bases between the germline ends. Germline CDR1 and CDR2: LNHNV and YYDKDF (reference sequence). The CDR3 is 12 residues long. The CDR3 loop is CATSSGGTEAFF. Written as DNA, the CDR3 is TGTGCCACCAGCAGTGGGGGGACCGAAGCTTTCTTT.

This clonotype was recorded at least ten times. This sequence joins TRBV2 and TRBJ1-4; TRBD1 matches at 7 bases. The J segment lost 8 bases and the V segment lost 6 bases, leaving 6 bases of the junction unmatched. The CDR3 has 13 amino acids. Germline V CDR1 and CDR2: SNHLY, FYNNEI. Here the CDR3 DNA reads TGTGCCAGCAGGTTACAGGGGCGGGAAAAACTGTTTTTT. It yields the protein CASRLQGREKLFF. Full variable domain (remainder filled in from reference TRBV2 and TRBJ1-4): EPEVTQTPSHQVTQMGQEVILRCVPISNHLYFYWYRQILGQKVEFLVSFYNNEISEKSEIFDDQFSVERPDGSNFTLKIRSTKLEDSAMYFCASRLQGREKLFFGSGTQLSVL.

The chain has TRBV19 and TRBJ1-1; D is unresolved. The germline V gene encodes CDR1 LNHDA and CDR2 SQIVND (reference sequence). Trimming pared 6 bases from V and 7 bases from J, leaving 27 bases between. This CDR3 is built from 17 residues. The CDR3: CASRVIGSSGRNGEAFF. In DNA form, the CDR3 reads TGTGCCAGTAGGGTCATCGGGTCCTCAGGCCGAAACGGTGAAGCTTTCTTT.

The chain has TRBV30 and TRBJ1-2; D ambiguous. Germline V gene data show CDR1 as GTSNPN and CDR2 as SVGIG (reference sequence). V lost 0 bases, J lost 8 bases, and 7 bases lay in between. CDR3 size: 11 residues. CDR3 bases: TGTGCCTGGAGTGTCGGAGCCGGCTACACCTTC. Its translation is CAWSVGAGYTF. Full variable domain (remainder filled in from reference TRBV30 and TRBJ1-2): SQTIHQWPATLVQPVGSPLSLECTVEGTSNPNLYWYRQAAGRGLQLLFYSVGIGQISSEVPQNLSASRPQDRQFILSSKKLLLSDSGFYLCAWSVGAGYTFGSGTRLTVV.

Many counts were recorded for this clonotype. In DNA form, the CDR3 reads TGCGCCAGCAGCTTGGGACAGAACAGCTATGGCTACACCTTC. Protein: CASSLGQNSYGYTF. The J gene is TRBJ1-2, the V gene TRBV5-1, with TRBD1 as a possible D gene (5 bases). Looked up from germline, CDR1 is SGHRS and CDR2 is YFSETQ. The V gene lost 0 bases and the J gene lost 4 bases, with 10 bases spanning the gap. CDR3 length equals 14 residues.

This clonotype has a handful of counts. The chain joins TRBV30 to TRBJ1-2; TRBD1 might be the D (5 bases). The V and J ends lost 8 bases and 8 bases respectively, with 15 bases between them. CDR1 is GTSNPN and CDR2 is SVGIG in the germline V gene (reference sequence). There are 11 residues in the CDR3. The CDR3 region is CAGGRGSGYTF. CDR3 bases: TGTGCCGGAGGGCGGGGGAGCGGCTACACCTTC.

This clonotype was found many times. The chain is built from TRBV2 and TRBJ1-5, with 9 bases matching TRBD1. The CDR3 covers 14 residues. CDR1 and CDR2 (germline): SNHLY, FYNNEI. Unmatched junction bases numbered 5, after V lost 6 bases and J lost 5 bases. The CDR3 loop is CASSARTGDQPQHF. The CDR3 DNA is TGTGCCAGCAGCGCGAGGACAGGGGATCAGCCCCAGCATTTT.

The chain recombines TRBV5-1 with TRBJ1-2; D gene ambiguous. Germline-derived CDR1 and CDR2 are SGHRS and YFSETQ. The CDR3 runs 14 residues. With 0 bases removed from V and 3 bases from J, the gap between germline ends came to 9 bases. CDR3 DNA: TGCGCCAGCAGCTTGGTCCAGTTCGACTATGGCTACACCTTC. Its translation: CASSLVQFDYGYTF.

The chain links TRBV28 to TRBJ1-5, with a possible D match to TRBD1 (6 bases). The ends were cut back, 1 base at V and 0 bases at J, with 13 bases in the middle. The CDR3 is 17 residues long. Germline CDR1 and CDR2: MDHEN and SYDVKM. The CDR3 sequence: CASSLLTGPYSNQPQHF. CDR3 DNA: TGTGCCAGCAGTTTATTGACAGGCCCTTATAGCAATCAGCCCCAGCATTTT.

V is TRBV5-1 and J is TRBJ1-5; D unresolved. The germline V gene encodes CDR1 SGHRS and CDR2 YFSETQ. Between the trimmed V and J ends, which lost 2 bases and 6 bases, there was a span of 18 bases. CDR3 length equals 16 residues. Written as DNA, the CDR3 is TGCGCCAGCAGCTTATCGGGCGTCGAATTGGGTCAGCCCCAGCATTTT. This translates into CASSLSGVELGQPQHF. Full variable domain (rest looked up from reference TRBV5-1 and TRBJ1-5): KAGVTQTPRYLIKTRGQQVTLSCSPISGHRSVSWYQQTPGQGLQFLFEYFSETQRNKGNFPGRFSGRQFSNSRSEMNVSTLELGDSALYLCASSLSGVELGQPQHFGDGTRLSIL.

A few counts support this clonotype. The V and J genes are TRBV6-1 and TRBJ2-7; TRBD2 aligns across 9 bases. Germline V gene data show CDR1 as MNHNS and CDR2 as SASEGT. V trimming: 10 bases; J trimming: 0 bases; junction bases outside the gene matches: 16. This CDR3 is built from 17 residues. This chain's CDR3 is CATLPLTGLAPSYEQYF. Here the CDR3 DNA reads TGTGCCACGCTTCCCCTTACGGGACTAGCTCCCTCCTACGAGCAGTACTTC.

This clonotype was recorded many times. This chain connects TRBV5-8 to TRBJ1-5; D perhaps matches TRBD1 (6 bases). Trimming left V 2 bases short and J 3 bases short, with 9 bases between. The CDR3 has 14 amino acids. CDR1 and CDR2 (germline): SGHTS, YDEGEE. CDR3 sequence: CASSLGQNNQPQHF. The CDR3 DNA reads as TGTGCCAGCAGCTTAGGACAGAACAATCAGCCCCAGCATTTT.

Ten or more counts support this clonotype. The chain carries TRBV28 and TRBJ1-2; no reliable D call. Deletions cut 3 bases from V and 8 bases from J, with 7 bases between. The length of the CDR3 is 11 residues. The germline V gene encodes CDR1 MDHEN and CDR2 SYDVKM. CDR3 bases: TGTGCCAGCAGTTTCCCCGGGGGCTACACCTTC. This encodes CASSFPGGYTF.

At least ten counts were recorded for this clonotype. This chain connects TRBV6-1 to TRBJ2-5; the D call may be TRBD1 or TRBD2 (5 bases each). Per the germline V gene, CDR1 is MNHNS and CDR2 is SASEGT. The CDR3 covers 12 residues. The V end lost 0 bases, the J end lost 7 bases, and 6 bases lay between the germline ends. The CDR3 DNA reads as TGTGCCAGCAGTGAAGCGAGGGGGACCCAGTACTTC. Protein product: CASSEARGTQYF.

The chain employs TRBV15 and TRBJ1-4; D gene unclear. Germline-derived CDR1 and CDR2 are LNHNV and YYDKDF (reference sequence). V dropped 1 base and J dropped 2 bases, with 5 bases sitting between them. The CDR3 spans 14 residues. CDR3 in DNA: TGTGCCACCAGCAGAGTGCGGACTAATGAAAAACTGTTTTTT. This gives the protein CATSRVRTNEKLFF.

This clonotype came up a few times. The chain links TRBV28 to TRBJ1-2, with no clear D. With 4 bases removed from V and 5 bases from J, the gap between germline ends came to 17 bases. The germline V gene encodes CDR1 MDHEN and CDR2 SYDVKM. The CDR3 spans 15 residues. The CDR3 DNA sequence: TGTGCCAGCAGTTCGCCCCGAGGACGCACTTATGGCTACACCTTC. This encodes CASSSPRGRTYGYTF.

About this clonotype itself: Given a much more abundant clone one base away, this may be a read error. V is TRBV28 and J is TRBJ1-5, with TRBD1 matching 9 bases. Germline CDR1 and CDR2: MDHEN and SYDVKM. CDR3 size: 18 residues. The CDR3 reads CASSPTRQGGRGNQPQRF. As DNA, the CDR3 is TGTGCCAGCAGTCCGACTAGACAGGGGGGAAGGGGCAATCAGCCCCAGCGTTTT.

The sample holds a few counts of this clonotype. The V and J genes are TRBV19 and TRBJ2-5; no definite D call. Germline V gene sequence: CDR1 LNHDA, CDR2 SQIVND (reference sequence). This CDR3 is built from 13 residues. V lost 9 bases and J 3 bases, leaving 14 bases between the germline ends. CDR3: CASPDKGKETQYF. The DNA of the CDR3 is TGTGCCAGCCCTGACAAGGGAAAAGAGACCCAGTACTTC.